Each of the 25 T cell receptor beta chains below was sequenced from the same sample in a study of cytomegalovirus exposure and HLA in healthy donors. Researchers ran the PCR with 60 Vbeta and 13 Jbeta primers. The method was immunoSEQ multiplex PCR; TCRdb's version includes in-frame clones alone and lacks a portion of them. Of about 160,000 clones in the sample, approximately 80% were seen once. Sequenced input: PBMCs. Source of these receptors: a man over 45 in good health and CMV-seropositive.

V and J are TRBV4-1 and TRBJ2-7; tentative D call: TRBD2 (6 bases). CDR3 length: 15 amino acids. CDR1 is MGHRA, CDR2 YSYEKL, per germline. Trimming shortened V by 1 base and J by 0 bases, and 10 bases separated the two germline ends. This CDR3 is CASSQVAGSSYEQYF. CDR3 sequence (DNA): TGCGCCAGCAGCCAAGTGGCGGGGAGCTCCTACGAGCAGTACTTC.

The sample holds one count of this clone. For the CDR3, the DNA is TGTGCCAGCAGCTTATCGAGTAGCTCCTACAATGAGCAGTTCTTC. Encoded protein: CASSLSSSSYNEQFF. The chain has TRBV7-2 and TRBJ2-1; D not resolved. This CDR3 contains 15 residues. Per germline, CDR1 SGHTA and CDR2 FQGNSA. V lost 2 bases and J 0 bases, leaving 8 bases between the germline ends.

The chain carries TRBV4-3 and TRBJ2-7; tentative D call: TRBD1 (6 bases). The CDR3 contains 14 residues. In germline, CDR1 is LGHNA, CDR2 YSLEER. Trimming took off 1 base at V and 2 bases at J, with 9 bases between the two ends. CDR3 region: CASSQARGAYEQYF. In DNA form, the CDR3 reads TGCGCCAGCAGCCAAGCCAGGGGCGCCTACGAGCAGTACTTC.

The chain employs TRBV7-2 and TRBJ2-2; 8 nucleotides match TRBD2. The V gene's germline CDR1 is SGHTA and CDR2 FQGNSA. The CDR3 is 15 amino acids. V dropped 4 bases and J dropped 5; count of bases not matched to a gene: 6. The CDR3 DNA sequence: TGTGCCAGCAGCTCGCGGGGGGCCGGGACCGGGGAGCTGTTTTTT. As protein: CASSSRGAGTGELFF.

The table lists this clone with a count of one. J is TRBJ1-2 and V is TRBV25-1; no reliable D call. The CDR3 length is 12 residues. Germline loops: CDR1 MGHDK, CDR2 SYGVNS. The germline V and J ends were trimmed by 7 bases and 3 bases, with 9 bases remaining between them. CDR3 amino acids: CASMEGDYGYTF. In DNA form, the CDR3 reads TGTGCCAGCATGGAAGGAGACTATGGCTACACCTTC.

The chain uses TRBV30 and TRBJ1-5, with D uncertain. From germline, CDR1 is GTSNPN and CDR2 SVGIG (reference sequence). There are 13 residues in the CDR3. Trimming left V 4 bases short and J 5 bases short, with 12 bases between. Written as DNA, the CDR3 is TGTGCCTGGACTAGAAGGCGCGATCAGCCCCAGCATTTT. This encodes CAWTRRRDQPQHF.

This clone has just a few counts. This chain joins TRBV5-1 and TRBJ1-6; D may be TRBD1 (5 bases). This CDR3 is 13 amino acids long. From germline, CDR1 is SGHRS and CDR2 YFSETQ. Trimming left V 3 bases short and J 10 bases short, with 11 bases between. CDR3 protein: CASSSRQKSPLHF. CDR3 nucleotide sequence: TGCGCCAGCAGCTCGAGACAGAAATCACCCCTCCACTTT.

V usage is TRBV6-5 and J usage is TRBJ2-3; no clear D. Looked up from germline, CDR1 is MNHEY and CDR2 is SVGAGI. This CDR3 has 14 residues. The V end lost 8 bases, the J end lost 5 bases, and 17 bases lay between the germline ends. CDR3 in amino acids: CASSASPNLDTQYF. The CDR3 coding sequence is TGTGCCAGCTCGGCTAGTCCAAACTTAGATACGCAGTATTTT.

This sequence joins TRBV7-2 and TRBJ1-6, with D possibly matching TRBD1 (6 bases). V was clipped by 2 bases and J by 10 bases, with 15 bases between them. The V gene's germline CDR1 is SGHTA and CDR2 FQGNSA. This CDR3 region has 15 residues. The CDR3 loop is CASSLTGQSRSPLHF. The DNA of the CDR3 is TGTGCCAGCAGCTTAACAGGGCAATCTCGATCACCCCTCCACTTT. The whole variable domain, filled in from reference TRBV7-2 and TRBJ1-6, reads GAGVSQSPSNKVTEKGKDVELRCDPISGHTALYWYRQSLGQGLEFLIYFQGNSAPDKSGLPSDRFSAERTGGSVSTLTIQRTQQEDSAVYLCASSLTGQSRSPLHFGNGTRLTVT.

This sequence joins TRBV4-2 and TRBJ2-5; the match to TRBD1 covers 7 bases. Near its end, the DNA agrees better with TRBJ2-7, so the J call may be wrong. Germline CDR1 is LGHNA and CDR2 is YNFKEQ. The CDR3 is made up of 15 amino acids. The CDR3 spells CASSQDRAGGYEQYF. In nucleotides, the CDR3 is TGTGCCAGCAGCCAAGATCGGGCAGGGGGCTACGAGCAGTACTTC.

The V gene is TRBV27, the J gene TRBJ2-3, with a possible D match to TRBD1 (6 bases). Germline assignment: CDR1 MNHEY and CDR2 SMNVEV (reference sequence). The CDR3 is 18 residues long. V lost 6 bases and J lost 0, with 22 bases in between. CDR3 region: CASRKEWRGTLSTDTQYF. CDR3 sequence (DNA): TGTGCCAGCAGAAAAGAATGGAGAGGGACACTCAGCACAGATACGCAGTATTTT.

This clone appeared a single time. This CDR3 is CASSLMTTEAFF. As DNA, the CDR3 is TGTGCCAGCAGCTTAATGACAACTGAAGCTTTCTTT. This chain connects TRBV7-9 to TRBJ1-1; unclear D gene. The length of the CDR3 is 12 residues. Trimming left V 2 bases short and J 5 bases short, with 6 bases between. Germline values: CDR1 SEHNR, CDR2 FQNEAQ (reference sequence).

The rearrangement joins TRBV5-1 to TRBJ2-1; 14 bases map to TRBD2. After removal of 1 base from V and 9 bases from J, the junction contained 9 bases not matched to a gene. Germline V gives CDR1 SGHRS, CDR2 YFSETQ. The CDR3 is made up of 17 amino acids. The chain's CDR3 is CASSLLIGTSGGGEQFF. As DNA, the CDR3 is TGCGCCAGCAGCTTGCTCATCGGGACTAGCGGGGGAGGTGAGCAGTTCTTC.

The chain combines TRBV7-9 with TRBJ1-1; 7 bases are shared with TRBD1. Germline V gives CDR1 SEHNR, CDR2 FQNEAQ (reference sequence). Losses at the gene ends were 4 bases for V and 0 bases for J; bases not matched to a gene: 8. This CDR3 spans 16 amino acids. Here the CDR3 reads CASSSADRSMNTEAFF. The CDR3, as DNA: TGTGCCAGCAGCTCTGCGGACAGGAGCATGAACACTGAAGCTTTCTTT.

For the CDR3, the DNA is TGTGCCAGTAGTCATCGGCGGGGAGCCTACAATGAGCAGTTCTTC. Translation gives CASSHRRGAYNEQFF. This chain connects TRBV19 to TRBJ2-1; tentatively, D is TRBD2 (6 bases). Germline V gene sequence: CDR1 LNHDA, CDR2 SQIVND (reference sequence). This CDR3 is built from 15 residues. The V and J ends lost 5 bases and 2 bases respectively, with 13 bases between them. Drawing the rest from reference TRBV19 and TRBJ2-1, the complete variable domain is DGGITQSPKYLFRKEGQNVTLSCEQNLNHDAMYWYRQDPGQGLRLIYYSQIVNDFQKGDIAEGYSVSREKKESFPLTVTSAQKNPTAFYLCASSHRRGAYNEQFFGPGTRLTVL.

The rearrangement uses TRBV11-2 and TRBJ2-5; D is ambiguous. TRBJ2-7 explains the end of the DNA better; the J call may be wrong. CDR3 length equals 15 residues. Germline assignment: CDR1 SGHAT and CDR2 FQNNGV. The CDR3 nucleotides are TGTGCCAGCAGCCTACCCCCTTCGTCCTCCTACGAGCAGTACTTC. This translates into CASSLPPSSSYEQYF.

In this sample, this clone turned up a few times. The chain uses TRBV28 and TRBJ1-2; D unresolved. Trimming removed 2 bases at V and 4 bases at J, with 2 bases between. Germline CDR1 and CDR2: MDHEN and SYDVKM. The CDR3 runs to 11 residues. The CDR3: CASSLLYGYTF. Here the CDR3 DNA reads TGTGCCAGCAGTTTACTCTATGGCTACACCTTC.

Only a few counts were recorded for this clone. The chain is built from TRBV10-2 and TRBJ2-2; 9 bases line up with TRBD2. This CDR3 is built from 16 residues. J was trimmed by 13 bases and V by 2 bases; bases with no gene match: 14. Germline CDR1 WSHSY, CDR2 SAAADI. The CDR3 loop reads CASSEALAGPSTWLFF. DNA for the CDR3: TGCGCCAGCAGTGAGGCACTAGCGGGCCCGTCTACCTGGCTGTTTTTT.

The chain uses TRBV28 and TRBJ1-1, with TRBD1 as a possible D gene (5 bases). CDR1 is MDHEN and CDR2 is SYDVKM in the germline V gene. The CDR3 is made up of 17 amino acids. V shed 6 bases and J shed 0 bases, with 20 bases lying between them. The CDR3 region is CASSPLGPVSMNTEAFF. The CDR3, as DNA: TGTGCCAGCAGCCCCCTGGGGCCGGTGAGCATGAACACTGAAGCTTTCTTT. Using reference TRBV28 and TRBJ1-1 for the parts outside the CDR3, the full variable domain is DVKVTQSSRYLVKRTGEKVFLECVQDMDHENMFWYRQDPGLGLRLIYFSYDVKMKEKGDIPEGYSVSREKKERFSLILESASTNQTSMYLCASSPLGPVSMNTEAFFGQGTRLTVV.

The genes are TRBV18 and TRBJ2-5; 9 nucleotides line up with TRBD2. The CDR3 contains 15 residues. CDR1 is KGHSH and CDR2 is LQKENI in the germline V gene. V was clipped by 3 bases and J by 4 bases; unmatched bases: 6. The CDR3 region is CASSPLAGNRETQYF. CDR3 in DNA: TGTGCCAGCTCACCCCTAGCGGGAAACCGAGAGACCCAGTACTTC.

There are a few counts of this clone. The CDR3, as DNA: TGTGCCACCAGCAGGCCCCCGGGGGGCGCGGGGAACACCATATATTTT. Translation: CATSRPPGGAGNTIYF. The chain joins TRBV15 to TRBJ1-3; tentatively, D is TRBD1 (6 bases). The CDR3 is made up of 16 amino acids. Trimming removed 3 bases at V and 7 bases at J, with 19 bases between. Germline V CDR1 and CDR2: LNHNV, YYDKDF (reference sequence).

This chain connects TRBV5-6 to TRBJ2-2; 13 nucleotides agree with TRBD2. Germline CDR1 and CDR2: SGHDT and YYEEEE. The V gene end was trimmed by 4 bases and the J gene end by 5 bases; junction bases not matched to a gene: 5. The CDR3 consists of 16 residues. The CDR3 sequence: CASSPMTSGGTGELFF. The DNA of the CDR3 is TGTGCCAGCAGCCCAATGACTAGCGGGGGGACCGGGGAGCTGTTTTTT.

V gene TRBV6-5 combines with J gene TRBJ1-6, with TRBD1 as a possible D gene (5 bases). V lost 3 bases to trimming and J lost 0 bases, with 9 bases between them. Per the germline V gene, CDR1 is MNHEY and CDR2 is SVGAGI. This CDR3 has 16 residues. CDR3 nucleotide sequence: TGTGCCAGCAGTTATCTAGACAGCTCCTATAATTCACCCCTCCACTTT. Amino acids: CASSYLDSSYNSPLHF.

This clone was seen a handful of times. V gene TRBV29-1 combines with J gene TRBJ2-2; the D is unclear. The ends were cut back, 1 base at V and 3 bases at J, with 9 bases in the middle. The CDR3 covers 14 residues. The germline V gene has CDR1 SQVTM and CDR2 ANQGSEA. CDR3 sequence: CSVEGGGDTGELFF. For the CDR3, the DNA is TGCAGCGTTGAAGGCGGCGGTGACACCGGGGAGCTGTTTTTT.

The chain combines TRBV6-5 with TRBJ1-2, with a weak D call TRBD1 (6 bases). V lost 0 bases and J lost 2, with 10 bases in between. CDR1 and CDR2 from the germline V gene are MNHEY and SVGAGI. The CDR3 runs to 15 residues. Here the CDR3 reads CASSYSSTGNYGYTF. CDR3 nucleotides: TGTGCCAGCAGTTACTCGAGTACAGGGAACTATGGCTACACCTTC.